This T cell receptor (beta chain) was recorded in a study of control samples from healthy donors and cancer patients. V dropped 0 bases and J dropped 1 base, with 10 bases sitting between them. CDR1 SGHRS and CDR2 YFSETQ come from the germline V gene. The CDR3 contains 15 residues. Sequencing used immunoSEQ multiplex PCR; TCRdb keeps in-frame clones, though not all of them. This table has about 120,000 clones, approximately 90% appearing once. V and J are TRBV5-1 and TRBJ2-5; weak D call: TRBD1 (6 bases). This receptor was obtained from a man aged 40-49 years in good health. Material for sequencing was blood. CDR3 residues: CASSLGRGVQETQYF. As DNA, the CDR3 is TGCGCCAGCAGCTTGGGCAGGGGAGTCCAAGAGACCCAGTACTTC.